Below, one T cell receptor beta chain is given with its context. This CDR3 has 15 amino acids. V was pared by 5 bases and J by 4 bases, with 8 bases of the junction left unmatched. CDR1 SGHTA and CDR2 FQGNSA come from the germline V gene. Sequencing used immunoSEQ multiplex PCR; TCRdb keeps in-frame clones, though not all of them. The sample yields about 46,000 clones, over 75% seen once. The data were obtained in a study of OX40 agonist ivuxolimab in advanced cancers. This sequence was found in an adult with an advanced solid tumor such as melanoma, head and neck, liver or kidney cancer. The chain combines TRBV7-2 with TRBJ2-7, with 10 bases lining up with TRBD1. The input for sequencing was CD4+ or CD8+ T cells sorted from blood, taken in a trial of the OX40 agonist ivuxolimab. CDR3 DNA: TGTGCCAGCAGCATAACGGGACAGGGGCCTTACGAGCAGTACTTC. This codes for CASSITGQGPYEQYF.